These 28 T cell receptor beta chains came from one sample sequenced in a study of CD8 T cells in ankylosing spondylitis. Study findings and constraints: A motif in TCR beta, a set of several highly homologous variants, appeared characteristic of ankylosing spondylitis blood.

TCRdb called the 5' RACE reads again in MiXCR, with one record for every CDR3 protein. The data contain about 460,000 distinct CDR3 sequences, under 5.5% of them singletons. Their cognate antigens are unknown. Sample: blood, either unsorted or a sorted T cell fraction (not recorded which). The receptor set was obtained from a male donor with ankylosing spondylitis.

This clonotype showed up many times. The CDR3 spells CASSQNINSYEQYF. The CDR3 DNA is TGCGCCAGCAGCCAAAACATAAACTCCTACGAGCAGTACTTC. The chain recombines TRBV4-3 with TRBJ2-7, with no clear D. V was shortened by 2 bases and J by 0 bases, with 8 bases between the two germline ends. CDR3 length: 14 residues. Germline V gives CDR1 LGHNA, CDR2 YSLEER.

This clonotype occurred many times. The rearrangement joins TRBV20-1 to TRBJ2-1, with D perhaps TRBD2 (5 bases). The CDR3 is made up of 14 amino acids. Trimming cost V 3 bases and J 2 bases, with 11 bases left between them. Germline V gene lookup returns CDR1 DFQATT and CDR2 SNEGSKA (reference sequence). DNA for the CDR3: TGCAGTGCTAGTAGGAGCGGCCCCTACAATGAGCAGTTCTTC. It translates to CSASRSGPYNEQFF.

This clonotype was detected ten times or more. The chain combines TRBV20-1 with TRBJ2-7; 10 bases are a match to TRBD2. There are 15 residues in the CDR3. V lost 3 bases, J lost 3 bases, and 8 bases stayed unmatched. Germline-derived CDR1 and CDR2 are DFQATT and SNEGSKA (reference sequence). This chain's CDR3 is CSASVGSGRVYEQYF. In DNA form, the CDR3 reads TGCAGTGCTAGCGTCGGGAGCGGGAGGGTCTACGAGCAGTACTTC.

This clonotype has at least ten counts. The gene calls are TRBV29-1 and TRBJ2-3; TRBD2 might be the D (7 bases). The V end was cut by 4 bases, the J end by 3 bases, with 20 bases between. The CDR3 spans 16 residues. In germline, CDR1 is SQVTM, CDR2 ANQGSEA. The CDR3 DNA reads TGCAGCGTTGGAGGGGGGGGGCAGGGGATAACAGATACGCAGTATTTT. Residues: CSVGGGGQGITDTQYF.

V usage is TRBV6-2 or TRBV6-3 and J usage is TRBJ2-1; the D gene is possibly TRBD1 (5 bases). The CDR3 length is 15 residues. Looked up from germline, CDR1 is MNHEY and CDR2 is SVGEGT. Between the trimmed V and J ends, which lost 8 bases and 6 bases, there was a span of 20 bases. DNA of the CDR3: TGTGCCAGCGTCAGGGCCCCCCCTTCCGTCAATGAGCAGTTCTTC. Its protein product is CASVRAPPSVNEQFF.

This clonotype showed up many times. The J gene is TRBJ1-2, the V gene TRBV4-3, with 10 bases matching TRBD1. Germline V gives CDR1 LGHNA, CDR2 YSLEER. The CDR3 extends over 16 amino acids. V gave up 1 base and J gave up 4 bases; unmatched junction bases: 6. The CDR3 DNA reads as TGCGCCAGCAGCCAAGTTCGGGACAGGGGTCTCTATGGCTACACCTTC. Translating gives CASSQVRDRGLYGYTF.

This clonotype was seen ten or more times. The rearrangement uses TRBV20-1 and TRBJ1-2; D not resolved. V was shortened by 5 bases and J by 4 bases, with 11 bases between the two germline ends. The CDR3 loop spans 12 amino acids. Germline CDR1 reads DFQATT; CDR2 reads SNEGSKA (reference sequence). The CDR3 protein is CSAGRSSYGYTF. In nucleotides, the CDR3 is TGCAGTGCTGGACGGTCCAGCTATGGCTACACCTTC.

This clonotype was picked up many times. The V and J genes are TRBV29-1 and TRBJ2-2; 7 nucleotides line up with TRBD2. Germline CDR1 and CDR2: SQVTM and ANQGSEA. Germline trimming cut 4 bases from V and 1 base from J; bases unmatched to any gene: 3. The CDR3 contains 14 residues. The CDR3 reads CSVASGVNTGELFF. CDR3 DNA sequence: TGCAGCGTTGCAAGCGGGGTGAACACCGGGGAGCTGTTTTTT.

This clonotype was seen ten or more times. The V gene is TRBV10-3, the J gene TRBJ2-2; 9 bases align to TRBD2. CDR3 length: 14 residues. Germline values: CDR1 ENHRY, CDR2 SYGVKD. J gave up 1 base and V 7 bases, and 1 base lay outside the gene matches. The CDR3 sequence is CAITSGKNTGELFF. CDR3 bases: TGTGCCATCACTAGCGGGAAGAACACCGGGGAGCTGTTTTTT.

This clonotype was counted many times. The gene calls are TRBV29-1 and TRBJ2-7, with 7 bases lining up with TRBD1. V lost 5 bases to trimming and J lost 2 bases; unmatched junction nucleotides: 6. This CDR3 is 13 amino acids long. Germline loops: CDR1 SQVTM, CDR2 ANQGSEA. Here the CDR3 DNA reads TGCAGCGTTAAGACAGGGAGCGCCTACGAGCAGTACTTC. This sequence encodes CSVKTGSAYEQYF.

The table lists this clonotype with many counts. The chain employs TRBV9 and TRBJ2-7; 11 bases are a match to TRBD1. The CDR3 is 16 residues long. Losses at the gene ends were 4 bases for V and 2 bases for J; bases not matched to a gene: 8. Germline V lookup: CDR1 SGDLS, CDR2 YYNGEE. The CDR3 DNA sequence: TGTGCCAGCAGCCCTAGCCGGGACAGGGGGGCCTACGAGCAGTACTTC. This sequence encodes CASSPSRDRGAYEQYF.

This clonotype has at least ten counts. V and J are TRBV20-1 and TRBJ1-5, with a possible D match to TRBD1 (5 bases). The CDR3 is made up of 13 amino acids. V lost 4 bases and J 6 bases, leaving 13 bases between the germline ends. From germline, CDR1 is DFQATT and CDR2 SNEGSKA (reference sequence). CDR3 DNA: TGCAGTGCTAACCAGGGTAGTTCTCAGCCCCAGCATTTT. Residues: CSANQGSSQPQHF.

V and J are TRBV20-1 and TRBJ2-3, with D unresolved. Germline V lookup: CDR1 DFQATT, CDR2 SNEGSKA (reference sequence). The CDR3 runs to 13 residues. V was clipped by 7 bases and J by 4 bases, with 15 bases between them. CDR3 in amino acids: CSGIEGAPDTQYF. As DNA, the CDR3 is TGCAGTGGAATTGAAGGAGCACCAGATACGCAGTATTTT.

The V and J genes are TRBV3-1 and TRBJ2-5; D possibly corresponds to TRBD1 (5 bases). CDR3 length equals 14 residues. The V and J ends lost 0 bases and 4 bases respectively, with 9 bases between them. CDR1 is LGHDT, CDR2 YNNKEL, per germline (reference sequence). The CDR3 spells CASSQEGVPETQYF. Here the CDR3 DNA reads TGTGCCAGCAGCCAAGAAGGGGTCCCAGAGACCCAGTACTTC.

Many counts were recorded for this clonotype. The V and J genes are TRBV9 and TRBJ2-1, with D perhaps matching TRBD1 or TRBD2 (5 bases each). The V gene lost 6 bases and the J gene lost 3 bases, with 13 bases spanning the gap. The germline gives CDR1 SGDLS, CDR2 YYNGEE. This CDR3 spans 14 amino acids. The CDR3: CASTPSGGYNEQFF. The CDR3 DNA reads as TGTGCCAGCACCCCGAGTGGGGGCTACAATGAGCAGTTCTTC.

This clonotype was recorded many times. The chain uses TRBV6-5 and TRBJ2-7, with 9 bases identical to TRBD2. The germline CDR1 and CDR2 sequences are MNHEY and SVGAGI. Trimming cost V 4 bases and J 2 bases; bases outside gene matches: 15. There are 18 residues in the CDR3. CDR3 region: CASSWEGIASGTTYEQYF. DNA of the CDR3: TGTGCCAGCAGTTGGGAGGGCATCGCTAGCGGGACCACCTACGAGCAGTACTTC.

This clonotype appeared a few times. The chain uses TRBV5-1 and TRBJ2-7, with D tentatively TRBD2 (7 bases). V dropped 0 bases and J dropped 2 bases, with 15 bases sitting between them. The length of the CDR3 is 16 residues. Germline CDR1 and CDR2: SGHRS and YFSETQ. CDR3 loop: CASSLEGGGPTYEQYF. The CDR3 DNA reads TGCGCCAGCAGCTTGGAAGGGGGAGGGCCCACCTACGAGCAGTACTTC. Complete variable domain (other parts from reference TRBV5-1 and TRBJ2-7): KAGVTQTPRYLIKTRGQQVTLSCSPISGHRSVSWYQQTPGQGLQFLFEYFSETQRNKGNFPGRFSGRQFSNSRSEMNVSTLELGDSALYLCASSLEGGGPTYEQYFGPGTRLTVT.

This clonotype was seen many times. The chain has TRBV7-2 and TRBJ1-4; the D gene is possibly TRBD1 (5 bases). Germline loops: CDR1 SGHTA, CDR2 FQGNSA. This CDR3 is 15 amino acids long. Deletions cut 5 bases from V and 6 bases from J, with 16 bases between. CDR3 region: CASSTYGGDHEKLFF. CDR3 DNA: TGTGCCAGCAGCACTTACGGGGGGGACCATGAAAAACTGTTTTTT.

This clonotype was found many times. Written as DNA, the CDR3 is TGCGCCAGCAGCTTGGACATCCCCCTAGCGGGAGCCACAGATACGCAGTATTTT. This sequence encodes CASSLDIPLAGATDTQYF. The chain employs TRBV5-1 and TRBJ2-3, with 10 bases that match TRBD2. This CDR3 has 18 amino acids. V shed 0 bases, J shed 2 bases, and the junction held 9 bases outside the gene matches. Germline CDR1 and CDR2: SGHRS and YFSETQ.

This clonotype was seen repeatedly, ten times or more. The J gene is TRBJ2-7, the V gene TRBV28; the D gene is possibly TRBD2 (5 bases). V was cut by 5 bases and J by 2 bases, with 13 bases left in between. Germline V lookup: CDR1 MDHEN, CDR2 SYDVKM. The CDR3 is 14 amino acids. The CDR3 nucleotides are TGTGCCAGCAGTCCGCCGGACTGGGCCTACGAGCAGTACTTC. It specifies CASSPPDWAYEQYF.

The sample holds many counts of this clonotype. The chain is built from TRBV7-2 and TRBJ1-2; possibly TRBD1 for D (6 bases). The CDR3 spans 15 residues. The V and J ends lost 2 bases and 0 bases respectively, with 10 bases between them. CDR1 and CDR2 (germline): SGHTA, FQGNSA. This chain's CDR3 is CASSLNGQTNYGYTF. As DNA, the CDR3 is TGTGCCAGCAGCTTAAATGGACAGACTAACTATGGCTACACCTTC.

This clonotype appeared once. CDR3 nucleotide sequence: TGTGCCAGTAGTATTGACAGGGGGGTCTACAATGAGCAGTTCTTC. As protein: CASSIDRGVYNEQFF. This chain uses TRBV19 with TRBJ2-1, with 9 bases matching TRBD1. Germline V gives CDR1 LNHDA, CDR2 SQIVND (reference sequence). Unmatched junction bases numbered 3, after V lost 3 bases and J lost 3 bases. The CDR3 extends over 15 amino acids.

This clonotype was counted at least ten times. CDR3 amino acids: CASGDRGRGELFF. The CDR3 DNA reads as TGTGCCAGCGGGGACAGGGGGCGCGGGGAGCTGTTTTTT. The chain uses TRBV6-1 and TRBJ2-2; the match to TRBD1 covers 12 bases. Germline trimming cut 8 bases from V and 7 bases from J; bases unmatched to any gene: 2. The CDR3 extends over 13 amino acids. Germline CDR1 is MNHNS and CDR2 is SASEGT.

In its sample, this clonotype was seen many times. CDR3 region: CASSYQGEETQYF. CDR3 in DNA: TGTGCCAGCAGTTATCAGGGGGAAGAGACCCAGTACTTC. The chain combines TRBV5-5 with TRBJ2-5, with TRBD1 identical over 7 bases. The germline CDR1 and CDR2 sequences are SGHKS and YYEKEE (reference sequence). The CDR3 has 13 residues. V was clipped by 5 bases and J by 3 bases; unmatched bases: 4.

The CDR3 sequence: CASRWQGGETQYF. CDR3 nucleotide sequence: TGTGCCAGCAGGTGGCAGGGAGGAGAGACCCAGTACTTC. J is TRBJ2-5 and V is TRBV2, with D maybe TRBD2 (6 bases). The V end was cut by 6 bases, the J end by 4 bases, with 12 bases between. This CDR3 contains 13 residues. From germline, CDR1 is SNHLY and CDR2 FYNNEI.

This clonotype was detected many times. The chain combines TRBV29-1 with TRBJ2-3, with 7 nucleotides matching TRBD1. The germline V gene has CDR1 SQVTM and CDR2 ANQGSEA. V trimming: 3 bases; J trimming: 3 bases; junction bases outside the gene matches: 3. This CDR3 region has 13 residues. The DNA of the CDR3 is TGCAGCGTTGAGCCAGGGGGTACAGATACGCAGTATTTT. Its protein product is CSVEPGGTDTQYF.

Many counts were recorded for this clonotype. CDR3: CASSLGYPLGEQYF. Written as DNA, the CDR3 is TGTGCCAGCAGCTTAGGTTACCCCCTGGGGGAGCAGTACTTC. The rearrangement uses TRBV7-2 and TRBJ2-7; D gene unclear. CDR3 length: 14 amino acids. CDR1 is SGHTA, CDR2 FQGNSA, per germline. V gave up 1 base and J gave up 7 bases, with 14 bases separating them. Supplemented by reference TRBV7-2 and TRBJ2-7, the full variable domain reads GAGVSQSPSNKVTEKGKDVELRCDPISGHTALYWYRQSLGQGLEFLIYFQGNSAPDKSGLPSDRFSAERTGGSVSTLTIQRTQQEDSAVYLCASSLGYPLGEQYFGPGTRLTVT.

Worth noting for this clonotype: The junction differs from germline at one of its ends, possibly a read error. This chain connects TRBV29-1 to TRBJ1-3, with a tentative D call TRBD1 (5 bases). The CDR3 is 14 residues long. CDR1 and CDR2 (germline): SQVTM, ANQGSEA. The chain's CDR3 is CSLEGTSSGNTIYF. The CDR3, as DNA: TGCAGCCTTGAAGGGACGAGCTCTGGAAACACCATATATTTT.